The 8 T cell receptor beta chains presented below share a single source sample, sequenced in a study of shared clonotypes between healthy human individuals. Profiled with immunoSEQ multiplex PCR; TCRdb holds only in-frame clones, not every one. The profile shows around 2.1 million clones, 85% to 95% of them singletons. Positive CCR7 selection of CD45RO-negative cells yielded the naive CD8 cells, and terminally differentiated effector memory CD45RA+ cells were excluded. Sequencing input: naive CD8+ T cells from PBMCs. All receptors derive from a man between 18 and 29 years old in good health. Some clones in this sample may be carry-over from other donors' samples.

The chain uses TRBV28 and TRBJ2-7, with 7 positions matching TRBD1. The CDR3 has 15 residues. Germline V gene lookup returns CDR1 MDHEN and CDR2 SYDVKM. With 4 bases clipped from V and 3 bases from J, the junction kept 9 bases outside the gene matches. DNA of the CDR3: TGTGCCAGCAGTTCCATCCCGGGACAGATCTACGAGCAGTACTTC. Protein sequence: CASSSIPGQIYEQYF.

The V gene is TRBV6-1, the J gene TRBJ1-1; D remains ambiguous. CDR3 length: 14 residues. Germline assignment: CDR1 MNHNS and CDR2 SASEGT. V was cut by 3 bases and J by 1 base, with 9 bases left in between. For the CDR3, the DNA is TGTGCCAGCAGTGACGCAACGTGGAACACTGAAGCTTTCTTT. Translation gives CASSDATWNTEAFF.

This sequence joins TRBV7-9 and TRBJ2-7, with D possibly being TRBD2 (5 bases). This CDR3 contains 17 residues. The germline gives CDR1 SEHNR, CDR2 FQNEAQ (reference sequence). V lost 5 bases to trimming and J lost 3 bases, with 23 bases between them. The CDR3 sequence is CASSPDWPVSGNYEQYF. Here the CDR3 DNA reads TGTGCCAGCAGCCCGGACTGGCCCGTAAGTGGCAACTACGAGCAGTACTTC.

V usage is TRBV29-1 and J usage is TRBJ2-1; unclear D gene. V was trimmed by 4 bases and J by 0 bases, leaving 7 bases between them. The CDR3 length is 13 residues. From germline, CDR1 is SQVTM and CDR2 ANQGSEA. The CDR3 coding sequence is TGCAGCGTTGGGGTCCGCTCCTACAATGAGCAGTTCTTC. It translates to CSVGVRSYNEQFF.

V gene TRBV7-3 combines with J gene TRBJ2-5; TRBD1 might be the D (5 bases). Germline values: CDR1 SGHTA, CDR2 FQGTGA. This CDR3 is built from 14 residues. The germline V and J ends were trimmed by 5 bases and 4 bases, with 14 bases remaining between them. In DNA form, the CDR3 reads TGTGCCAGCAGCGCCTTAGGGGCGGCAGAGACCCAGTACTTC. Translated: CASSALGAAETQYF.

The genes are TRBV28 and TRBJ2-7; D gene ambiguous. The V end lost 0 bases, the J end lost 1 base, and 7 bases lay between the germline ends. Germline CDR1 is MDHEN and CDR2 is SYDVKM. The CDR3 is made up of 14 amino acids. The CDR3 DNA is TGTGCCAGCAGTTTATGGCTGGGTTCCTACGAGCAGTACTTC. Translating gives CASSLWLGSYEQYF.

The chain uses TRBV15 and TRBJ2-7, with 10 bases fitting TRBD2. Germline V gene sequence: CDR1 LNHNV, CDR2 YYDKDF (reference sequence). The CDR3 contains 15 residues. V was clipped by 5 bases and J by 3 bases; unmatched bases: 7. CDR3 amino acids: CATSHRTSGNYEQYF. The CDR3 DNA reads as TGTGCCACCAGCCACCGGACTAGCGGCAACTACGAGCAGTACTTC.

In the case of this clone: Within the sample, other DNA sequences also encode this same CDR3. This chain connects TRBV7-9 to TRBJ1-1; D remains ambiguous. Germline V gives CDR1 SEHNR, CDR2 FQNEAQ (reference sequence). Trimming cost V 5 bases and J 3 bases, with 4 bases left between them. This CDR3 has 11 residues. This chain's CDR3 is CASSPDTEAFF. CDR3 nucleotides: TGTGCCAGCAGCCCTGACACTGAAGCTTTCTTT.